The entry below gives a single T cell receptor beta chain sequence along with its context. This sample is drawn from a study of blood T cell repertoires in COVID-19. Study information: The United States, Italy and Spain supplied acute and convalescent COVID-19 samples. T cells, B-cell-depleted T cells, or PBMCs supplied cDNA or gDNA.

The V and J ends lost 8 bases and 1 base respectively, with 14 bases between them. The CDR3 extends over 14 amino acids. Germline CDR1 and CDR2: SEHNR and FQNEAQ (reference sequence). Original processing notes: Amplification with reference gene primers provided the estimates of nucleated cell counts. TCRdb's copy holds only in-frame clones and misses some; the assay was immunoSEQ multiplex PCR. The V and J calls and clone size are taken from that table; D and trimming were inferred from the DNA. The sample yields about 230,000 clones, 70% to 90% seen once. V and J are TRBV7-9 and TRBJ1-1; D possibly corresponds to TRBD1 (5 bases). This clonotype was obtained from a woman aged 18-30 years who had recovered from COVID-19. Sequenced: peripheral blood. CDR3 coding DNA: TGTGCCAGCCGTGACCAGGGAAGGAACACTGAAGCTTTCTTT. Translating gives CASRDQGRNTEAFF.